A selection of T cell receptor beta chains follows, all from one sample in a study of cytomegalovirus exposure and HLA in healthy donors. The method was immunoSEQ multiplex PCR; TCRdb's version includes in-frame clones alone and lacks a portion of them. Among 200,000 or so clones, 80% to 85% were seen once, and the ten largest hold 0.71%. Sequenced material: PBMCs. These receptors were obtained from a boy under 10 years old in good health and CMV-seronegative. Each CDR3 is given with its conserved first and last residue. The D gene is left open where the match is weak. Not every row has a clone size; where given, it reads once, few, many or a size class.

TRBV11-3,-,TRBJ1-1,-,TGTGCCAGCAGCTTAGGGGGGGATATGAACACTGAAGCTTTCTTT,CASSLGGDMNTEAFF
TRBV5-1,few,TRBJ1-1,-,TGCGCCAGCAGCTTGGGCGGGGGGGACACTGAAGCTTTCTTT,CASSLGGGDTEAFF
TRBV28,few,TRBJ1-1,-,TGTGCCAGCAGTTTCGAGGATTTGAATCTAGCGAACACTGAAGCTTTCTTT,CASSFEDLNLANTEAFF
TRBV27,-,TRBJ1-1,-,TGTGCCAGCAGGGAACAGGGCTGGGCGAACACTGAAGCTTTCTTT,CASREQGWANTEAFF
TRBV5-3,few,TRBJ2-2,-,TGTGCCAGAAGCTTGCCGGAGAAAATCCCCGCCGGGGAGCTGTTTTTT,CARSLPEKIPAGELFF
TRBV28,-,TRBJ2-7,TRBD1,TGTGCCAGCAGTCCAGGACAGGGGGGAGCATACGGGCAGTACTTC,CASSPGQGGAYGQYF
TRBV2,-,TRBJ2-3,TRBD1,TGTGCCAGCAGTGAAGGGACAGGGGTGTTAGATACGCAGTATTTT,CASSEGTGVLDTQYF
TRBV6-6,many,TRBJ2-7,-,TGTGCCAGCTCCGGGACATCCTACGAGCAGTACTTC,CASSGTSYEQYF
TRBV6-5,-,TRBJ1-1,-,TGTGCCAGCAGTGAAGCCCCATATACTGAAGCTTTCTTT,CASSEAPYTEAFF
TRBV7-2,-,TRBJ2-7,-,TGTGCCAGCAGCACATATCCGGAGGTAAACGAGCAGTACTTC,CASSTYPEVNEQYF
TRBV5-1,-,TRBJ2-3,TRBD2,TGCGCCAGCAGCTTGGCCGCCTGGACTAGCGGGAACGCAGATACGCAGTATTTT,CASSLAAWTSGNADTQYF
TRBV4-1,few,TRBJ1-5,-,TGCGCCAGCAGCTTACATCCATTACCAGGGGCCTCCAATCAGCCCCAGCATTTT,CASSLHPLPGASNQPQHF
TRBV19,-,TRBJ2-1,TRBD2,TGTGCCAGTAGAGAGGGACTAGCGGGAGGCACCCTCTCCTACAATGAGCAGTTCTTC,CASREGLAGGTLSYNEQFF
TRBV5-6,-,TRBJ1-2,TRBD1,TGTGCCAGCAGCTCCGGGACAGGGCAGGACTATGGCTACACCTTC,CASSSGTGQDYGYTF
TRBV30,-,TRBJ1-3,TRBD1,TGTGCCTGGGGAGGGGGCTTTGGAAACACCATATATTTT,CAWGGGFGNTIYF
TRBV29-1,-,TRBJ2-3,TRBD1,TGCAGCGTTGAAGTAAGGGGGCGACAGGGAAGCACAGATACGCAGTATTTT,CSVEVRGRQGSTDTQYF
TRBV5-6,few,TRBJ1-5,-,TGTGCCAGCAGAGGAGATAGCAATCAGCCCCAGCATTTT,CASRGDSNQPQHF
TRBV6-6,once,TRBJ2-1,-,TGTGCCAGCAGTCCCGGACTGTACAATGAGCAGTTCTTC,CASSPGLYNEQFF
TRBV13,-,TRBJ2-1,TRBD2,TGTGCCAGCAGCTACACTCCGACTAGCGGGCTCTCCTACAATGAGCAGTTCTTC,CASSYTPTSGLSYNEQFF
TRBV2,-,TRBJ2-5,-,TGTGCCAGCAGTGAGTGGCAGGAAGAGACCCAGTACTTC,CASSEWQEETQYF
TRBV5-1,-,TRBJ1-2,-,TGCGCCAGCAGCTTAGTCGAAGGCAGGGGCGATGGCTACACCTTC,CASSLVEGRGDGYTF
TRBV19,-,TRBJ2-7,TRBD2,TGTGCCAGCCGGGGGGTCAATGGCGAGCAGTACTTC,CASRGVNGEQYF
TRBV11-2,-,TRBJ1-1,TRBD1,TGTGCCAGCAGCCCGAGCGGCAGGGGACAGCACACTGAAGCTTTCTTT,CASSPSGRGQHTEAFF
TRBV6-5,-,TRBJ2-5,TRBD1,TGTGCCAGCAGTTATACTAACAGGGGTGAGACCCAGTACTTC,CASSYTNRGETQYF
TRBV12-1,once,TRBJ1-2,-,TGTGCCAGCAGCTTTGTATACCAGGCACCCCGAAAAGATGGCTACACCTTC,CASSFVYQAPRKDGYTF
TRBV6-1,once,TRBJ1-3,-,TGTGCCAGCAGTGAAGCGGCGGGTGTTGGAAACACCATATATTTT,CASSEAAGVGNTIYF
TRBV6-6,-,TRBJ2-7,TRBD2,TGTGCCAGCACCAAAGGGACGGGGGGCTACGAGCAGTACTTC,CASTKGTGGYEQYF
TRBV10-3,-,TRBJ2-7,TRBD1,TGTGCCATCAGTGAGGTTGACAGGGGCTACGAGCAGTACTTC,CAISEVDRGYEQYF
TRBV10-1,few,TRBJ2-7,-,TGCGCCAGCAGTTCTACAGGGACCGAGCAGTACTTC,CASSSTGTEQYF
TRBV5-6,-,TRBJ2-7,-,TGTGCCAGCAGCTTGGCCGGGAGTGGGTACGAGCAGTACTTC,CASSLAGSGYEQYF